This TCR beta chain was captured by sequencing in a study of human T cells and chemical hapten exposure. This clonotype came up once. Via MiXCR, TCRdb re-called the RACE reads, giving one row per CDR3 protein. Of 180,000 or so distinct CDR3 sequences in the sample, about 15% were seen once. Time point defined: patch test 1, 2 weeks after DPC sensitization. Treatment indicated: therapeutic diphenylcyclopropenone sensitization with weekly scalp DPC. This CDR3 has 16 residues. V was cut by 1 base and J by 3 bases, with 16 bases left in between. Germline CDR1 DFQATT, CDR2 SNEGSKA (reference sequence). The V call is TRBV20-1, the J call TRBJ2-1; maybe TRBD1 (6 bases). The TCR sequence derives from a woman aged 25 to 45 with alopecia areata. Some clones in this sample may be carry-over from other donors' samples. This sample comprised whole blood, obtained in connection with sensitization to the hapten diphenylcyclopropenone (DPC). CDR3 protein: CSARVRGEGGYNEQFF. The DNA for the CDR3 is TGCAGTGCTAGAGTCAGAGGGGAAGGGGGCTACAATGAGCAGTTCTTC.